This T cell receptor beta chain was retrieved from a study of blood T cells in healthy people across ages. The CDR3 sequence is 16 residues long. The V gene's germline CDR1 is MNHEY and CDR2 SVGEGT. Together with a sample-barcoded 5' primer, a J-beta primer mix was included in a second PCR lasting about 7 to 12 cycles. TCRdb re-analysed the 5' RACE reads in MiXCR, keeping a single row per CDR3 protein. The repertoire includes about 1.4 million distinct CDR3 sequences, roughly 59% of them detected once, and 6.7% sits in the top ten. This receptor was identified in a man aged 18 to 30 in good health. Input material: blood. The gene calls are TRBV6-2 or TRBV6-3 and TRBJ2-5; 9 bases agree with TRBD2. The J call may not be correct, given that the DNA end is closer to TRBJ2-7. The CDR3 DNA reads TGTGCCAGCAGTTCCCGACTAGCGGAGAAATACTACGAGCAGTACTTC. Translation: CASSSRLAEKYYEQYF.